This is a list of T cell receptor beta chains from one sample in a study of T cell responses to AZD1222 COVID-19 vaccine. Repertoires were generated with immunoSEQ multiplex PCR, while TCRdb's copy carries only in-frame clones and drops some. The sample records roughly 180,000 clones, roughly 93% being singletons. The material sequenced was peripheral blood, taken on day 0 of AZD1222 vaccination. Receptors originate from an adult in good health. CDR3s include the opening cysteine and the closing phenylalanine or tryptophan. Each record gives: D gene, clone size, J gene, V gene, CDR3 DNA, CDR3 protein. The D gene is left open where the match is weak. The size of a clone is reported for some rows only, either as once, few or many, or as a class for expanded clones.

d_call: NA
clone_size: NA
j_call: TRBJ2-3
v_call: TRBV2
cdr3_nt: TGTGCCAGCAGTGAAGCCGGGACAGAAATTCCTAGCGGCACAGATACGCAGTATTTT
cdr3_aa: CASSEAGTEIPSGTDTQYF

d_call: TRBD1
clone_size: NA
j_call: TRBJ1-2
v_call: TRBV28
cdr3_nt: TGTGCCAGCAGTTTAGGACAGGGCTTTAGCTATGGCTACACCTTC
cdr3_aa: CASSLGQGFSYGYTF

d_call: TRBD2
clone_size: NA
j_call: TRBJ2-7
v_call: TRBV28
cdr3_nt: TGTGCCAGCATCATTACAGTAGCGGGAGTAGGAGAGCAGTACTTC
cdr3_aa: CASIITVAGVGEQYF

d_call: NA
clone_size: NA
j_call: TRBJ2-7
v_call: TRBV5-4
cdr3_nt: TGTGCCAGCAGTCAACAGGGATACGAGCAGTACTTC
cdr3_aa: CASSQQGYEQYF

d_call: TRBD1
clone_size: NA
j_call: TRBJ1-2
v_call: TRBV5-1
cdr3_nt: TGCGCCAGCAGCCAAGGACAGGGGGCGAGCTATGGCTACACCTTC
cdr3_aa: CASSQGQGASYGYTF

d_call: NA
clone_size: NA
j_call: TRBJ1-6
v_call: TRBV30
cdr3_nt: TGTGCCTGGACGGACCGCGGAACCTATAATTCACCCCTCCACTTT
cdr3_aa: CAWTDRGTYNSPLHF

d_call: TRBD2
clone_size: NA
j_call: TRBJ2-1
v_call: TRBV5-1
cdr3_nt: TGCGCCAGCAGCTTGGGCCTACTAGCGGGAGGGGGTGAGCAGTTCTTC
cdr3_aa: CASSLGLLAGGGEQFF

d_call: TRBD1
clone_size: NA
j_call: TRBJ1-2
v_call: TRBV7-8
cdr3_nt: TGTGCCAGCAGCTTAGATCAGACAGGGGGCACCTATGGCTACACCTTC
cdr3_aa: CASSLDQTGGTYGYTF

d_call: NA
clone_size: NA
j_call: TRBJ2-1
v_call: TRBV28
cdr3_nt: TGTGCCAGTTACCCTTTAGGGGTGTCCTACAATGAGCAGTTCTTC
cdr3_aa: CASYPLGVSYNEQFF

d_call: NA
clone_size: NA
j_call: TRBJ2-7
v_call: TRBV6-5
cdr3_nt: TGTGCCAGCAGAACCGGGACTTACCCCTACGAGCAGTACTTC
cdr3_aa: CASRTGTYPYEQYF

d_call: NA
clone_size: NA
j_call: TRBJ2-7
v_call: TRBV28
cdr3_nt: TGTGCCAGCAGTTTAACAGGGAACGAGCAGTACTTC
cdr3_aa: CASSLTGNEQYF

d_call: NA
clone_size: NA
j_call: TRBJ2-1
v_call: TRBV7-6
cdr3_nt: TGTGCCAGCAGCTTAATGGCTGATGAGCAGTTCTTC
cdr3_aa: CASSLMADEQFF

d_call: TRBD2
clone_size: NA
j_call: TRBJ2-2
v_call: TRBV19
cdr3_nt: TGTGCCAGTAGAACTAGCGGGAGTACCGGGGAGCTGTTTTTT
cdr3_aa: CASRTSGSTGELFF

d_call: NA
clone_size: NA
j_call: TRBJ2-1
v_call: TRBV6-5
cdr3_nt: TGTGCCAGCAGTCTAGGGGGGACTGAGCAGTTCTTC
cdr3_aa: CASSLGGTEQFF

d_call: NA
clone_size: NA
j_call: TRBJ1-5
v_call: TRBV5-6
cdr3_nt: TGTGCCAGCAGCTTGGGGTTTTCCCTCAGACAGCCCCAGCATTTT
cdr3_aa: CASSLGFSLRQPQHF

d_call: TRBD1
clone_size: NA
j_call: TRBJ2-1
v_call: TRBV2
cdr3_nt: TGTGCCAGCAGAACAGGGGGCTCCTACAATGAGCAGTTCTTC
cdr3_aa: CASRTGGSYNEQFF

d_call: TRBD1
clone_size: NA
j_call: TRBJ1-6
v_call: TRBV7-3
cdr3_nt: TGTGCCAGCAGCGTGACAGGGGGAGGTTCACCCCTCCACTTT
cdr3_aa: CASSVTGGGSPLHF

d_call: NA
clone_size: NA
j_call: TRBJ1-4
v_call: TRBV19
cdr3_nt: TGTGCCAGTATCGCTGCCGGGGCAACTAATGAAAAACTGTTTTTT
cdr3_aa: CASIAAGATNEKLFF

d_call: TRBD1
clone_size: NA
j_call: TRBJ2-5
v_call: TRBV3-1/TRBV3-2
cdr3_nt: TGTGCCAGCAGCCCAGGCCGGGACAGGGGGCTGTACCAAGAGACCCAGTACTTC
cdr3_aa: CASSPGRDRGLYQETQYF

d_call: TRBD2
clone_size: once
j_call: TRBJ2-2
v_call: TRBV10-3
cdr3_nt: TGTGCCATCAGTGAGATAGCGGGAGGTCACGGGGAGCTGTTTTTT
cdr3_aa: CAISEIAGGHGELFF

d_call: NA
clone_size: NA
j_call: TRBJ2-7
v_call: TRBV6-5
cdr3_nt: TGTGCCAGCAGTACCTCCTACGAGCAGTACTTC
cdr3_aa: CASSTSYEQYF

d_call: NA
clone_size: NA
j_call: TRBJ1-3
v_call: TRBV19
cdr3_nt: TGTGCCAGTAGTAAATCGGGGAACCCGAAGCCTGGAAACACCATATATTTT
cdr3_aa: CASSKSGNPKPGNTIYF

d_call: NA
clone_size: NA
j_call: TRBJ1-1
v_call: TRBV7-8
cdr3_nt: TGTGCCAGCAGCTTAGGATACAGCCACACTGAAGCTTTCTTT
cdr3_aa: CASSLGYSHTEAFF

d_call: NA
clone_size: NA
j_call: TRBJ2-1
v_call: TRBV14
cdr3_nt: TGTGCCAGCAGCCAAGAGCGTGCAAGCTCCTACAATGAGCAGTTCTTC
cdr3_aa: CASSQERASSYNEQFF

d_call: NA
clone_size: NA
j_call: TRBJ2-7
v_call: TRBV9
cdr3_nt: TGTGCCAGCAGCCCCCAGACTCGGGAGTACGAGCAGTACTTC
cdr3_aa: CASSPQTREYEQYF

d_call: NA
clone_size: NA
j_call: TRBJ2-2
v_call: TRBV6-2/TRBV6-3
cdr3_nt: TGTGCCAGCAGTGACGCTAGCTTCGGGGAGCTGTTTTTT
cdr3_aa: CASSDASFGELFF

d_call: NA
clone_size: NA
j_call: TRBJ2-5
v_call: TRBV5-1
cdr3_nt: TGCGCCAGCAGCTTGGATAGGGTACGAGAGACCCAGTACTTC
cdr3_aa: CASSLDRVRETQYF

d_call: TRBD2
clone_size: NA
j_call: TRBJ2-3
v_call: TRBV27
cdr3_nt: TGTGCCAGCAGACACAGCGGGAGCAGCACAGATACGCAGTATTTT
cdr3_aa: CASRHSGSSTDTQYF

d_call: NA
clone_size: NA
j_call: TRBJ2-3
v_call: TRBV28
cdr3_nt: TGTGCCAGCAGTTCGGGTTTCCCAGATACGCAGTATTTT
cdr3_aa: CASSSGFPDTQYF

d_call: NA
clone_size: NA
j_call: TRBJ1-6
v_call: TRBV27
cdr3_nt: TGTGCCAGCACCATACCCCCTTCACCCCTCCACTTT
cdr3_aa: CASTIPPSPLHF

d_call: NA
clone_size: NA
j_call: TRBJ2-7
v_call: TRBV7-2
cdr3_nt: TGTGCCAGCAGCCCCGCCGGCTCCTACGAGCAGTACTTC
cdr3_aa: CASSPAGSYEQYF

d_call: TRBD1
clone_size: NA
j_call: TRBJ2-2
v_call: TRBV5-1
cdr3_nt: TGCGCCAGCAGCTTGGCAGCAGGGGGCACCGGGGAGCTGTTTTTT
cdr3_aa: CASSLAAGGTGELFF

d_call: TRBD2
clone_size: NA
j_call: TRBJ2-7
v_call: TRBV5-1
cdr3_nt: TGCGCCAGCAGCTTGGACGGACTAGCGAGTTACGAGCAGTACTTC
cdr3_aa: CASSLDGLASYEQYF

d_call: NA
clone_size: NA
j_call: TRBJ2-7
v_call: TRBV11-2
cdr3_nt: TGTGCCAGCAGCCTATCTCGCCTCGAGCAGTACTTC
cdr3_aa: CASSLSRLEQYF

d_call: TRBD2
clone_size: NA
j_call: TRBJ2-7
v_call: TRBV10-3
cdr3_nt: TGTGCCATCAGTTCGACTAGCGGGAGTACCCCCTACGAGCAGTACTTC
cdr3_aa: CAISSTSGSTPYEQYF

d_call: TRBD1
clone_size: NA
j_call: TRBJ1-1
v_call: TRBV28
cdr3_nt: TGTGCCAGCAGTCTCTGGACAGGGTTGAACACTGAAGCTTTCTTT
cdr3_aa: CASSLWTGLNTEAFF

d_call: NA
clone_size: NA
j_call: TRBJ2-3
v_call: TRBV5-1
cdr3_nt: TGCGCCAGCAGCTTGGGCGGAGCAACAGATACGCAGTATTTT
cdr3_aa: CASSLGGATDTQYF

d_call: NA
clone_size: NA
j_call: TRBJ2-3
v_call: TRBV7-8
cdr3_nt: TGTGCCAGCAGCTTAGTACGGGAGAGGGATACGCAGTATTTT
cdr3_aa: CASSLVRERDTQYF

d_call: NA
clone_size: once
j_call: TRBJ2-3
v_call: TRBV6-5
cdr3_nt: TGTGCCAGCAGGCACCGGACAGTAACAGATACGCAGTATTTT
cdr3_aa: CASRHRTVTDTQYF

d_call: TRBD2
clone_size: NA
j_call: TRBJ2-1
v_call: TRBV19
cdr3_nt: TGTGCCAGCCTACCGCGAGCGGGAGTCCCCTACAATGAGCAGTTCTTC
cdr3_aa: CASLPRAGVPYNEQFF

d_call: TRBD2
clone_size: NA
j_call: TRBJ2-7
v_call: TRBV5-5
cdr3_nt: TGTGCCAGCAGCTTGGCCGGGACTAGCGGGAGTGGGGCCTACGAGCAGTACTTC
cdr3_aa: CASSLAGTSGSGAYEQYF

d_call: TRBD1
clone_size: NA
j_call: TRBJ1-4
v_call: TRBV19
cdr3_nt: TGTGCCAGTATTGACAGGGGTGTAGAAAAACTGTTTTTT
cdr3_aa: CASIDRGVEKLFF

d_call: NA
clone_size: NA
j_call: TRBJ2-1
v_call: TRBV23-1
cdr3_nt: TGCGCCAGCAGTCCCCCCCCCGGGGCGTTCTACAATGAGCAGTTCTTC
cdr3_aa: CASSPPPGAFYNEQFF

d_call: TRBD1
clone_size: NA
j_call: TRBJ1-2
v_call: TRBV7-8
cdr3_nt: TGTGCCAGCAGCTTAGGCAGGGGGAATTATGGCTACACCTTC
cdr3_aa: CASSLGRGNYGYTF

d_call: NA
clone_size: NA
j_call: TRBJ1-3
v_call: TRBV11-2
cdr3_nt: TGTGCCAGCAGCTTGGACGGACGCTCTGGAAACACCATATATTTT
cdr3_aa: CASSLDGRSGNTIYF

d_call: NA
clone_size: NA
j_call: TRBJ1-5
v_call: TRBV7-2
cdr3_nt: TGTGCCAGCAGCTTGTCCGGGACACTGAGCAATCAGCCCCAGCATTTT
cdr3_aa: CASSLSGTLSNQPQHF